A single sample is the source of the 13 T cell receptor beta chains below, sequenced in a study of patients and donors after allogeneic stem cell transplantation. TCRdb re-analysed the RT-PCR reads in MiXCR, keeping a single row per CDR3 protein. The table includes fewer than 180,000 distinct CDR3 sequences, about 40% detected once. The sequencing input was blood, either unsorted or a sorted T cell fraction (not recorded which). The receptors were sampled from a human donor who was either an allogeneic HSCT recipient or a stem cell or donor lymphocyte infusion donor (not recorded which). It is not recorded whose cells these are; they may come from a transplant donor.

The rearrangement links TRBV5-1 to TRBJ2-1; TRBD2 might be the D (5 bases). CDR3 length: 13 residues. Germline CDR1 is SGHRS and CDR2 is YFSETQ. Trimming took 4 bases from V and 6 from J, leaving 11 bases between them. Here the CDR3 DNA reads TGCGCCAGCAGCCCCTGGGCGGGCAATGAGCAGTTCTTC. This encodes CASSPWAGNEQFF.

The count of this clonotype is one. The genes are TRBV7-9 and TRBJ2-3; no clear D gene. The germline V gene encodes CDR1 SEHNR and CDR2 FQNEAQ (reference sequence). The CDR3 covers 15 residues. Trimming cost V 2 bases and J 2 bases, with 11 bases left between them. CDR3 sequence reads: CASSLWNSYTDTQYF. The CDR3 DNA follows: TGTGCCAGCAGCTTATGGAACAGTTACACAGATACGCAGTATTTT.

A few counts support this clonotype. The chain carries TRBV7-3 and TRBJ2-3, with 10 bases fitting TRBD2. J lost 2 bases, V lost 10 bases, and 9 bases had no gene match. The CDR3 is 15 amino acids. Germline V gives CDR1 SGHTA, CDR2 FQGTGA. The CDR3 sequence: CANWTSGDFTDTQYF. DNA of the CDR3: TGTGCCAACTGGACTAGCGGAGACTTCACAGATACGCAGTATTTT. The full variable domain, rest sourced from reference TRBV7-3 and TRBJ2-3, is GAGVSQTPSNKVTEKGKYVELRCDPISGHTALYWYRQSLGQGPEFLIYFQGTGAADDSGLPNDRFFAVRPEGSVSTLKIQRTERGDSAVYLCANWTSGDFTDTQYFGPGTRLTVL.

The chain joins TRBV25-1 to TRBJ1-6, with a tentative D call TRBD1 (6 bases). The CDR3 has 15 amino acids. The V gene lost 5 bases and the J gene lost 5 bases, with 13 bases spanning the gap. The germline CDR1 and CDR2 sequences are MGHDK and SYGVNS. CDR3 amino acids: CASSTLTGNNSPLHF. The CDR3 DNA reads TGTGCCAGCAGTACCCTTACAGGGAATAATTCACCCCTCCACTTT.

CDR3 bases: TGTGCCAGCACGGGGACAGGGGGCACTGAGCAGTTCTTC. Translation: CASTGTGGTEQFF. This sequence joins TRBV2 and TRBJ2-1; 12 nucleotides agree with TRBD1. The CDR3 spans 13 residues. CDR1 and CDR2 (germline): SNHLY, FYNNEI. V gave up 7 bases and J gave up 9 bases; unmatched junction bases: 4.

The chain has TRBV7-2 and TRBJ2-1; TRBD2 matches 7 bases. The CDR3 is made up of 15 amino acids. V was clipped by 5 bases and J by 1 base; unmatched bases: 5. CDR1 and CDR2 from the germline V gene are SGHTA and FQGNSA. The CDR3 loop is CASSITSDSYNEQFF. CDR3 bases: TGTGCCAGCAGCATTACTAGCGATTCCTACAATGAGCAGTTCTTC.

The V gene is TRBV12-3 or TRBV12-4, the J gene TRBJ1-2, with TRBD1 matching 7 bases. Trimming removed 3 bases from V and 2 bases from J; junction bases left unmatched: 6. This CDR3 comprises 15 residues. CDR3 sequence: CASSLMGTANYGYTF. The CDR3, as DNA: TGTGCCAGCAGTTTGATGGGGACAGCAAACTATGGCTACACCTTC.

The V gene is TRBV28, the J gene TRBJ2-5, with D perhaps assigned TRBD1 or TRBD2 (5 bases each). The CDR3 sequence is 15 residues long. Germline V gene lookup returns CDR1 MDHEN and CDR2 SYDVKM. V was pared by 3 bases and J by 1 base, with 12 bases between. The CDR3 DNA follows: TGTGCCAGCAGTTTCATCGGGGCCGGCCAAGAGACCCAGTACTTC. This codes for CASSFIGAGQETQYF.

A few counts support this clonotype. V and J are TRBV7-2 and TRBJ1-1, with no clear D. Germline lookup yields CDR1 SGHTA and CDR2 FQGNSA. The V gene lost 5 bases and the J gene lost 5 bases, with 15 bases spanning the gap. CDR3 length: 14 amino acids. The CDR3 sequence is CASSPTPGKTEAFF. The CDR3, as DNA: TGTGCCAGCAGCCCGACACCCGGGAAGACTGAAGCTTTCTTT. Filled out from reference TRBV7-2 and TRBJ1-1, the complete variable domain reads GAGVSQSPSNKVTEKGKDVELRCDPISGHTALYWYRQSLGQGLEFLIYFQGNSAPDKSGLPSDRFSAERTGGSVSTLTIQRTQQEDSAVYLCASSPTPGKTEAFFGQGTRLTVV.

This clonotype was found a few times. This chain links TRBV12-3 or TRBV12-4 with TRBJ1-1; TRBD1 agrees at 7 bases. The CDR3 totals 12 residues. V trimming: 6 bases; J trimming: 6 bases; junction bases outside the gene matches: 4. In DNA, the CDR3 is TGTGCCAGCAGGCTGACAGGGTCTGAAGCTTTCTTT. Translating it yields CASRLTGSEAFF.

This clonotype was detected only a few times. V is TRBV7-9 and J is TRBJ1-1, with D unresolved. The V gene lost 1 base and the J gene lost 4 bases, with 4 bases spanning the gap. In germline, CDR1 is SEHNR, CDR2 FQNEAQ (reference sequence). This CDR3 has 12 amino acids. Here the CDR3 reads CASSLEATEAFF. The DNA for the CDR3 is TGTGCCAGCAGCTTAGAGGCCACTGAAGCTTTCTTT.

This rearrangement joins TRBV4-3 to TRBJ2-7, with D perhaps TRBD1 (6 bases). The CDR3 runs 13 residues. Trimming pared 0 bases from V and 7 bases from J, leaving 10 bases between. The V gene's germline CDR1 is LGHNA and CDR2 YSLEER. This CDR3 is CASSQDGTGEQYF. For the CDR3, the DNA is TGCGCCAGCAGCCAAGATGGTACAGGGGAGCAGTACTTC.

V usage is TRBV10-3 and J usage is TRBJ2-3; possibly TRBD1 or TRBD2 for D (5 bases each). Germline CDR1 reads ENHRY; CDR2 reads SYGVKD. The CDR3 length is 12 residues. V gave up 8 bases and J gave up 2 bases, with 8 bases separating them. CDR3 coding DNA: TGTGCCATCGGGGGACCCACAGATACGCAGTATTTT. Its protein is CAIGGPTDTQYF.